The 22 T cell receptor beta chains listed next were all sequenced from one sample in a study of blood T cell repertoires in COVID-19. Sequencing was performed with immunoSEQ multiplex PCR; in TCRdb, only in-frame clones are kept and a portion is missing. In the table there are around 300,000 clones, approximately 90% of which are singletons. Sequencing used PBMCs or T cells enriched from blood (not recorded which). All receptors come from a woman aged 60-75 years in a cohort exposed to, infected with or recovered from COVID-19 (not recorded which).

Here the CDR3 DNA reads TGTGCCAGCCGTCTCCAGTTAAGTGACTCCAATGAGCAGTTCTTC. This gives the protein CASRLQLSDSNEQFF. The J gene is TRBJ2-1, the V gene TRBV2; D ambiguous. Germline loops: CDR1 SNHLY, CDR2 FYNNEI. This CDR3 is 15 amino acids long. V was shortened by 8 bases and J by 6 bases, with 20 bases between the two germline ends.

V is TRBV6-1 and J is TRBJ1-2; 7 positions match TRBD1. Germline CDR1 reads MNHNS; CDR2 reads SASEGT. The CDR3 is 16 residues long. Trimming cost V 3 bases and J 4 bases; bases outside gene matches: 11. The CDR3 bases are TGTGCCAGCAGTGAGCGACCTCCGGGACAGCCCTATGGCTACACCTTC. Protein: CASSERPPGQPYGYTF.

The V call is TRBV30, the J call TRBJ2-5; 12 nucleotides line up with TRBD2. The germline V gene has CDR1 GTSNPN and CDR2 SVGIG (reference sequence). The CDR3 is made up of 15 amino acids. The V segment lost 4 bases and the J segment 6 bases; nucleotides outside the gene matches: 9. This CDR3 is CAWISTTSGRKTQYF. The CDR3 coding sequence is TGTGCCTGGATAAGTACGACTAGCGGGAGAAAGACCCAGTACTTC.

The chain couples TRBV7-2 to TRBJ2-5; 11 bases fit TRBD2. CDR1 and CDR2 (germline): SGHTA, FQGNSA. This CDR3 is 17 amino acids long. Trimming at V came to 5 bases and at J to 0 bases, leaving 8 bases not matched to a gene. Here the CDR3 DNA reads TGTGCCAGCAGCCCCCCGGGACTAGCGGTCTACCAAGAGACCCAGTACTTC. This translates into CASSPPGLAVYQETQYF.

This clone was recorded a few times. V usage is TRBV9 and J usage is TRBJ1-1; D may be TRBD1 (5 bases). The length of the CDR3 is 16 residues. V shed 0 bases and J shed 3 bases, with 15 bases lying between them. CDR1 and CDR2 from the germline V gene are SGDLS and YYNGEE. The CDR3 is CASSVVVQGGDTEAFF. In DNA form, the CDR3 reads TGTGCCAGCAGCGTAGTGGTCCAGGGTGGGGACACTGAAGCTTTCTTT.

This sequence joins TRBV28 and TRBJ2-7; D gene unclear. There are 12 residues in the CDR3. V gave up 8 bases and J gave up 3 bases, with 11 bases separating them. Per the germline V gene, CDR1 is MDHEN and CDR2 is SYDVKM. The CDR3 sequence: CASGQTYYEQYF. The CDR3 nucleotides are TGTGCCAGCGGCCAAACGTACTACGAGCAGTACTTC.

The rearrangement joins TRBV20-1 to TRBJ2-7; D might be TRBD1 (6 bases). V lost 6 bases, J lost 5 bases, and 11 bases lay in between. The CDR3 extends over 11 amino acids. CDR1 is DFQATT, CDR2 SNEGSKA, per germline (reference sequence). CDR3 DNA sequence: TGCAGTGCAAACAGGGTTGACGAGCAGTACTTC. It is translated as CSANRVDEQYF.

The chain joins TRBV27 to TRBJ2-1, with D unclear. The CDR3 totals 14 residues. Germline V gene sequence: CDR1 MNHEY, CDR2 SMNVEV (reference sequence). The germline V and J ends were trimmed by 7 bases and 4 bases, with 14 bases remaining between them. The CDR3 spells CASIKGFGYNEQFF. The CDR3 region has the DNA TGTGCCAGCATTAAAGGATTCGGGTACAATGAGCAGTTCTTC.

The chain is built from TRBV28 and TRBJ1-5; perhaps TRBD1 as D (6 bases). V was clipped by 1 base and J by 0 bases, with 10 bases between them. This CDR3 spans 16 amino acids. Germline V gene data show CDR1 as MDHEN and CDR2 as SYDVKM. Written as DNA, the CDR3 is TGTGCCAGCAGTTTATCCGGGACACTTAGCAATCAGCCCCAGCATTTT. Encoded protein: CASSLSGTLSNQPQHF.

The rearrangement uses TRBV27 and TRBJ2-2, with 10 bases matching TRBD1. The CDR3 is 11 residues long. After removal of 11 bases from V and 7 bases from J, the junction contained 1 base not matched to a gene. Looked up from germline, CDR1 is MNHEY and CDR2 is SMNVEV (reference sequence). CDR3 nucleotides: TGTGCCGGGACAGGGGACGGGGAGCTGTTTTTT. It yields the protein CAGTGDGELFF.

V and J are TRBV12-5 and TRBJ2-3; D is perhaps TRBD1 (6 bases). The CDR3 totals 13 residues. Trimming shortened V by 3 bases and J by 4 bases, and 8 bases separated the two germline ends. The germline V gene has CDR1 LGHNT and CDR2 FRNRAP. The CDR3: CASGFRGSDTQYF. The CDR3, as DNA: TGTGCTAGTGGTTTCAGGGGCTCAGATACGCAGTATTTT.

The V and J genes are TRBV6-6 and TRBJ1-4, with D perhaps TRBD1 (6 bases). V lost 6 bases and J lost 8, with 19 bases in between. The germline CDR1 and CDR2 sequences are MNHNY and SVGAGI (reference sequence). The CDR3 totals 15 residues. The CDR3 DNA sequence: TGTGCCAGCAGACTCAGGGCAGGGGCGGAAGAAAAACTGTTTTTT. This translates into CASRLRAGAEEKLFF.

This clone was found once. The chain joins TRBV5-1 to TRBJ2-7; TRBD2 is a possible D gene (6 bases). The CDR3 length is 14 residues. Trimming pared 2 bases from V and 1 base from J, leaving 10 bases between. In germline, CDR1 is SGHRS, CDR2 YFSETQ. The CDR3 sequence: CASSFGGTSYEQYF. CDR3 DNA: TGCGCCAGCAGCTTCGGAGGGACTTCCTACGAGCAGTACTTC.

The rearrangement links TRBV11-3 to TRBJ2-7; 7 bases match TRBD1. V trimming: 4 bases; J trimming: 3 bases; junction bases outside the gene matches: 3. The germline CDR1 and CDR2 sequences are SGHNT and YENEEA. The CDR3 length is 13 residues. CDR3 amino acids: CASSSGTDYEQYF. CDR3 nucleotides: TGTGCCAGCAGCTCTGGGACAGACTACGAGCAGTACTTC.

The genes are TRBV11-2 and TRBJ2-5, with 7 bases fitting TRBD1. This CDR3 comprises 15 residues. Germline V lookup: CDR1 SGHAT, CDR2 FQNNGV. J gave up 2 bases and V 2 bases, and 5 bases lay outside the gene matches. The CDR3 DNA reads TGTGCCAGCAGCTTAAGTCTACAGGGGCAAGAGACCCAGTACTTC. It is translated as CASSLSLQGQETQYF.

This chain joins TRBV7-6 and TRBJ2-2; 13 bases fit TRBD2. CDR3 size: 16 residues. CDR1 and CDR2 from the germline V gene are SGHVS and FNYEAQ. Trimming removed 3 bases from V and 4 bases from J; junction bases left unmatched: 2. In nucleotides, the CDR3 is TGTGCCAGCAGCTTTTGGACTAGCGGGAGCACCGGGGAGCTGTTTTTT. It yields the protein CASSFWTSGSTGELFF. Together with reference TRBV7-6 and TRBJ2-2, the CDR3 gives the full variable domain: GAGVSQSPRYKVTKRGQDVALRCDPISGHVSLYWYRQALGQGPEFLTYFNYEAQQDKSGLPNDRFSAERPEGSISTLTIQRTEQRDSAMYRCASSFWTSGSTGELFFGEGSRLTVL.

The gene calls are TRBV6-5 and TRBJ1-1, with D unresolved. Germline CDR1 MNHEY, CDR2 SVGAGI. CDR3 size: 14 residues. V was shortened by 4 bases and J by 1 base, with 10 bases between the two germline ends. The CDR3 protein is CASSFLQQNTEAFF. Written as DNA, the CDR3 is TGTGCCAGCAGTTTTCTACAGCAGAACACTGAAGCTTTCTTT.

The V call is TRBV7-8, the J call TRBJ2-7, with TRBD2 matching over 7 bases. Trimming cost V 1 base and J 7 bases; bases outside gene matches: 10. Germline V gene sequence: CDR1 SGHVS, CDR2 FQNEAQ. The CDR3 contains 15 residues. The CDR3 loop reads CASSLVGGVAEEQYF. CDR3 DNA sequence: TGTGCCAGCAGCTTAGTGGGAGGGGTGGCGGAAGAGCAGTACTTC.

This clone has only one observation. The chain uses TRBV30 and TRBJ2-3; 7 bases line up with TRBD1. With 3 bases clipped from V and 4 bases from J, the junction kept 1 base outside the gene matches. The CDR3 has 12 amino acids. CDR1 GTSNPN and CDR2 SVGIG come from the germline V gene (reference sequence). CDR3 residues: CAWRGGPDTQYF. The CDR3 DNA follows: TGTGCCTGGAGAGGGGGCCCAGATACGCAGTATTTT.

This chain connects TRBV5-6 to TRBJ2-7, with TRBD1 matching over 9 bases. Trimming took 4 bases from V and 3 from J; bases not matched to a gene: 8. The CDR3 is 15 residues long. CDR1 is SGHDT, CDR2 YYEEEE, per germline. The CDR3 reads CASSHGSDRGYEQYF. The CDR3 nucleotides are TGTGCCAGCAGCCACGGGTCGGACAGGGGCTACGAGCAGTACTTC.

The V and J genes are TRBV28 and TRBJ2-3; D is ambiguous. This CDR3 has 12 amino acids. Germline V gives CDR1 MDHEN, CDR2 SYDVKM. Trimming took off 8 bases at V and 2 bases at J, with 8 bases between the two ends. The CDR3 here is CASAEPTDTQYF. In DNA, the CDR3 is TGTGCCAGCGCGGAGCCCACAGATACGCAGTATTTT. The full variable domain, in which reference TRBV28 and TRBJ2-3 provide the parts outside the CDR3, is DVKVTQSSRYLVKRTGEKVFLECVQDMDHENMFWYRQDPGLGLRLIYFSYDVKMKEKGDIPEGYSVSREKKERFSLILESASTNQTSMYLCASAEPTDTQYFGPGTRLTVL.

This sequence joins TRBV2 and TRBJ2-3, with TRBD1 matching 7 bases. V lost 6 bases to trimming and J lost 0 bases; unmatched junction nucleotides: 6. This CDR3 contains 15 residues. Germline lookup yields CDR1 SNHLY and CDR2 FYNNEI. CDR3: CASSPGTASTDTQYF. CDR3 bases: TGTGCCAGCAGCCCTGGGACAGCTAGCACAGATACGCAGTATTTT.